Below, 17 T cell receptor beta chains from the same sample are listed, as sequenced in a study of regulatory T cells in long-lasting Graves disease. iRepertoire HTBI primers and Arm-PCR of CDR3 regions built TCR beta libraries. TCRdb called the multiplex PCR reads again in MiXCR, with one record for every CDR3 protein. The sample includes some 250,000 distinct CDR3 sequences, 20% of them seen just once. As to time point: newly diagnosed GD, antithyroid drugs for less than 3 months. Preparation of the TCR library used RNA extracted from PBMCs. The specimen comprised peripheral blood mononuclear cells (PBMCs), sampled at new diagnosis, from a patient treated with antithyroid drugs. The receptors stem from a female donor with Graves disease.

This clonotype came up many times. The chain couples TRBV20-1 to TRBJ1-1; 8 bases fit TRBD1. The CDR3 covers 16 residues. J gave up 0 bases and V 5 bases, and 11 bases lay outside the gene matches. The germline V gene has CDR1 DFQATT and CDR2 SNEGSKA (reference sequence). The CDR3 region has the DNA TGCAGTGCTCCAGACAGGGGAGATGAGCTGAACACTGAAGCTTTCTTT. This translates into CSAPDRGDELNTEAFF.

This clonotype has a count of ten or more. The rearrangement joins TRBV7-2 to TRBJ2-1, with a weak D call TRBD2 (5 bases). This CDR3 spans 15 amino acids. CDR1 and CDR2 (germline): SGHTA, FQGNSA. V lost 3 bases to trimming and J lost 6 bases, with 15 bases between them. The CDR3 DNA sequence: TGTGCCAGCAGCTTTGGTCGGGGATTTCTCAATGAGCAGTTCTTC. Protein sequence: CASSFGRGFLNEQFF.

The sample holds a few counts of this clonotype. The genes are TRBV20-1 and TRBJ2-7; 14 bases are shared with TRBD2. V lost 6 bases, J lost 3 bases, and 10 bases stayed unmatched. The CDR3 loop spans 16 amino acids. CDR1 is DFQATT, CDR2 SNEGSKA, per germline (reference sequence). Written as DNA, the CDR3 is TGCAGTGCCGGGACTAGCGGGAGTCTTTACGACTACGAGCAGTACTTC. The encoded protein is CSAGTSGSLYDYEQYF.

At least ten counts were recorded for this clonotype. The V gene is TRBV4-3, the J gene TRBJ2-3; TRBD2 matches 7 bases. Trimming took 0 bases from V and 2 from J; bases not matched to a gene: 14. Germline CDR1 and CDR2: LGHNA and YSLEER. The CDR3 length is 19 residues. CDR3 nucleotide sequence: TGCGCCAGCAGCCAAGATTTACTGGGAGCGGGGAAATACACAGATACGCAGTATTTT. Its translation is CASSQDLLGAGKYTDTQYF.

This clonotype was observed a handful of times. The gene calls are TRBV9 and TRBJ2-5; TRBD2 matches 14 bases. The CDR3 consists of 16 residues. CDR1 and CDR2 from the germline V gene are SGDLS and YYNGEE. V lost 4 bases to trimming and J lost 5 bases; unmatched junction nucleotides: 7. CDR3 amino acids: CASSFLGTSGGETQYF. For the CDR3, the DNA is TGTGCCAGCAGCTTCCTGGGGACTAGCGGGGGTGAGACCCAGTACTTC.

This clonotype showed up many times. The V and J genes are TRBV7-2 and TRBJ2-1, with 9 bases identical to TRBD1. The V and J ends lost 5 bases and 7 bases, in that order; junction bases with no gene match: 3. The CDR3 is 13 residues long. Germline V gene sequence: CDR1 SGHTA, CDR2 FQGNSA. CDR3 protein: CASSGTGRNEQFF. The CDR3 DNA sequence: TGTGCCAGCAGCGGGACAGGGCGAAATGAGCAGTTCTTC.

The chain recombines TRBV6-1 with TRBJ1-2, with 7 bases aligning to TRBD1. The V gene's germline CDR1 is MNHNS and CDR2 SASEGT. V shed 6 bases, J shed 6 bases, and the junction held 7 bases outside the gene matches. This CDR3 has 13 amino acids. The CDR3 DNA reads TGTGCCAGCAGGGAGGGGGCAAGGGATGGCTACACCTTC. Its protein product is CASREGARDGYTF.

Many counts were recorded for this clonotype. V is TRBV7-2 and J is TRBJ1-2, with D hard to call. Per the germline V gene, CDR1 is SGHTA and CDR2 is FQGNSA. V was pared by 8 bases and J by 2 bases, with 18 bases between. This CDR3 is built from 15 residues. This CDR3 is CASLPTYIPNYGYTF. The CDR3, as DNA: TGTGCCAGCCTTCCGACTTATATCCCAAACTATGGCTACACCTTC.

The table lists this clonotype with many counts. The junction departs from the called germline gene at one end, perhaps through a read error. The rearrangement links TRBV7-2 to TRBJ2-2, with a possible D match to TRBD1 (7 bases). The CDR3 consists of 16 residues. The germline V gene has CDR1 SGHTA and CDR2 FQGNSA. The CDR3 coding sequence is TGTGCCAGCAGGTTAGGCGGGACAGTAAACACCGGGGAGCTGTTTTTT. Translation: CASRLGGTVNTGELFF. The full variable domain, completed using reference TRBV7-2 and TRBJ2-2, is GAGVSQSPSNKVTEKGKDVELRCDPISGHTALYWYRQSLGQGLEFLIYFQGNSAPDKSGLPSDRFSAERTGGSVSTLTIQRTQQEDSAVYLCASRLGGTVNTGELFFGEGSRLTVL.

In this sample, this clonotype turned up once. Given a far larger clone just one base away, this is likely a sequencing read error. The chain carries TRBV18 and TRBJ2-1; 9 positions match TRBD2. The junction had 11 bases not matched to a gene; V was cut back by 4 bases and J by 10 bases. The germline V gene encodes CDR1 KGHSH and CDR2 LQKENI. The CDR3 loop spans 15 amino acids. The CDR3 loop reads CASSLTPGLAYEQFF. CDR3 in DNA: TGTGCCAGCTCACTGACTCCGGGACTAGCCTACGAGCAGTTCTTC. The variable domain in full, with the rest retrieved from reference TRBV18 and TRBJ2-1, is NAGVMQNPRHLVRRRGQEARLRCSPMKGHSHVYWYRQLPEEGLKFMVYLQKENIIDESGMPKERFSAEFPKEGPSILRIQQVVRGDSAAYFCASSLTPGLAYEQFFGPGTRLTVL.

Ten or more counts support this clonotype. V usage is TRBV11-2 and J usage is TRBJ1-5, with 7 nucleotides matching TRBD1. CDR3 length: 16 amino acids. From germline, CDR1 is SGHAT and CDR2 FQNNGV. V gave up 2 bases and J gave up 1 base; unmatched junction bases: 5. CDR3 loop: CASSLRQGESNQPQHF. DNA of the CDR3: TGTGCCAGCAGCTTAAGACAGGGCGAGAGCAATCAGCCCCAGCATTTT.

In regard to this clonotype: Possible read error: a much larger clone is one base away. The chain is built from TRBV19 and TRBJ2-3; D remains ambiguous. Trimming cost V 3 bases and J 1 base, with 14 bases left between them. Looked up from germline, CDR1 is LNHDA and CDR2 is SQIVND (reference sequence). The length of the CDR3 is 16 residues. The CDR3 nucleotides are TGTGCCAGTAGTATTGAAGTGGGCTTTGGCACAGATACGCAGTATTTT. Protein sequence: CASSIEVGFGTDTQYF. Full variable domain (remainder filled in from reference TRBV19 and TRBJ2-3): DGGITQSPKYLFRKEGQNVTLSCEQNLNHDAMYWYRQDPGQGLRLIYYSQIVNDFQKGDIAEGYSVSREKKESFPLTVTSAQKNPTAFYLCASSIEVGFGTDTQYFGPGTRLTVL.

Of note for this clonotype: A far larger clone lies a single base away; this is likely a read error. Since the CDR3 does not end with the conserved phenylalanine or tryptophan, this likely comes from a read error. The chain links TRBV7-2 to TRBJ2-7; possible D gene TRBD1, 5 bases. V was shortened by 4 bases and J by 3 bases, with 10 bases between the two germline ends. In germline, CDR1 is SGHTA, CDR2 FQGNSA. The CDR3 loop spans 13 amino acids. The CDR3 DNA sequence: TGTGCCAGCAGCTCCAGGGCCGGCTACGAGCAGTACCTC. Protein: CASSSRAGYEQYL.

This clonotype was seen at least ten times. The chain is built from TRBV6-1 and TRBJ2-3; D unresolved. In germline, CDR1 is MNHNS, CDR2 SASEGT. V shed 5 bases and J shed 5 bases, with 11 bases lying between them. The CDR3 loop spans 13 amino acids. The CDR3 spells CASSRRVQDTQYF. In DNA form, the CDR3 reads TGTGCCAGCAGTAGAAGGGTGCAAGATACGCAGTATTTT.

This clonotype appeared many times. Written as DNA, the CDR3 is TGTGCCAGCAGTGATAGACAGGCTGTAACCTACGAGCAGTACTTC. Translating gives CASSDRQAVTYEQYF. This chain uses TRBV6-1 with TRBJ2-7; D is possibly TRBD1 (6 bases). CDR1 and CDR2 from the germline V gene are MNHNS and SASEGT. Trimming left V 3 bases short and J 2 bases short, with 14 bases between. CDR3 length equals 15 residues.

This clonotype was found many times. Here the CDR3 reads CASSPLAGVNTGELFF. As DNA, the CDR3 is TGTGCCAGCAGTCCCTTAGCGGGAGTCAACACCGGGGAGCTGTTTTTT. The chain is built from TRBV12-3 or TRBV12-4 and TRBJ2-2; TRBD2 matches at 9 bases. With V trimmed by 5 bases and J by 2 bases, 6 bases remained unmatched. The CDR3 is 16 amino acids.

This clonotype was picked up one time. The chain joins TRBV2 to TRBJ2-7; no reliable D call. This CDR3 has 14 amino acids. The germline V gene has CDR1 SNHLY and CDR2 FYNNEI. Trimming removed 2 bases from V and 5 bases from J, with 13 bases in between. CDR3 coding DNA: TGTGCCAGCAGTGAAATCCGGAGTCTCCACGAGCAGTACTTC. It is translated as CASSEIRSLHEQYF.